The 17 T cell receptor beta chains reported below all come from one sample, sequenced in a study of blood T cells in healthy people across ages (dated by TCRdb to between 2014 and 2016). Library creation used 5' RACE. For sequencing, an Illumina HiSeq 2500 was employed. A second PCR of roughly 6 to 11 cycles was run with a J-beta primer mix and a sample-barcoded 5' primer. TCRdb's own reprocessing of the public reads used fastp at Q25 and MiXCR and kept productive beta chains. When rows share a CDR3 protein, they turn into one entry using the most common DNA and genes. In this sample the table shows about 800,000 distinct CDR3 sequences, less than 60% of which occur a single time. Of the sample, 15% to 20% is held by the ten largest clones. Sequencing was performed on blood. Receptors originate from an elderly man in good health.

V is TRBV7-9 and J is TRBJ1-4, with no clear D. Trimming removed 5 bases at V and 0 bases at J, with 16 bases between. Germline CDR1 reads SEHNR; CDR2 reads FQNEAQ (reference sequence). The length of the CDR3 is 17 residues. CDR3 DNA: TGTGCCAGCAGCCCGCCGGCGGCAGTTGCAACTAATGAAAAACTGTTTTTT. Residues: CASSPPAAVATNEKLFF.

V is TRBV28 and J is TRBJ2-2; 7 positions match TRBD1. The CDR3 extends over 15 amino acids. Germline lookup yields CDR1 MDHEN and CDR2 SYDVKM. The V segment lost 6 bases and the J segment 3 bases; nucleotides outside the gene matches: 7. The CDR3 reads CASRTGQEHTGELFF. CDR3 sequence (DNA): TGTGCCAGCAGGACTGGACAGGAACACACCGGGGAGCTGTTTTTT.

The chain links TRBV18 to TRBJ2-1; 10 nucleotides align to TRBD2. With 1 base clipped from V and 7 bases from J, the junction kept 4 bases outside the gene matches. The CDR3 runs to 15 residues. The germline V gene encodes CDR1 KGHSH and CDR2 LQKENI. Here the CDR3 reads CASSPRAGGVNEQFF. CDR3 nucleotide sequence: TGTGCCAGCTCACCACGAGCGGGAGGGGTGAATGAGCAGTTCTTC.

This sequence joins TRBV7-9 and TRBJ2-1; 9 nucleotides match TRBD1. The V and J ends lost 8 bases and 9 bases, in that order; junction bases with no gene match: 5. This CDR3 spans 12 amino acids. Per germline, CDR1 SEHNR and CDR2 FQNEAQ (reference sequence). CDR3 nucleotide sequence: TGTGCCAGCGGGACAGGGCTTGGTGAGCAGTTCTTC. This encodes CASGTGLGEQFF.

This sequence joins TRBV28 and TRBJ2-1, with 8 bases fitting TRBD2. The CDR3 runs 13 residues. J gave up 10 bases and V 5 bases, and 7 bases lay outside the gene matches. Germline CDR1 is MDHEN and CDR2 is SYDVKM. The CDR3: CASSAHQRGEQFF. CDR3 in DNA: TGTGCCAGCAGTGCTCATCAGCGGGGGGAGCAGTTCTTC.

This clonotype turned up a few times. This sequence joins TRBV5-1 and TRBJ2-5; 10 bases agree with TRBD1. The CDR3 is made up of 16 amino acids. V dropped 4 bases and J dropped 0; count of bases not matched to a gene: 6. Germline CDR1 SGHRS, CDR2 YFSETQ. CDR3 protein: CASSRQGAIYQETQYF. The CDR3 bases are TGCGCCAGCAGCCGACAGGGGGCAATTTACCAAGAGACCCAGTACTTC.

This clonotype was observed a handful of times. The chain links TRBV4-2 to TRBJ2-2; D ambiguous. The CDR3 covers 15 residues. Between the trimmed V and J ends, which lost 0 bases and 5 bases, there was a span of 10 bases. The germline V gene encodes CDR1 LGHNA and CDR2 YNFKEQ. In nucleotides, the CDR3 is TGTGCCAGCAGCCAAGACACAGCCGAGACCGGGGAGCTGTTTTTT. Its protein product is CASSQDTAETGELFF.

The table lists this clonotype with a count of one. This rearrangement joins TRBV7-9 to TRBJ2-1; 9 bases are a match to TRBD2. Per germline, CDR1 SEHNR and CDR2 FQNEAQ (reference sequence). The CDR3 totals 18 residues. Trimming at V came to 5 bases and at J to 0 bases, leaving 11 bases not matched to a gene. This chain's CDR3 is CASSIRTSEYSSYNEQFF. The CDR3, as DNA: TGTGCCAGCAGCATTCGGACTAGCGAATACAGCTCCTACAATGAGCAGTTCTTC.

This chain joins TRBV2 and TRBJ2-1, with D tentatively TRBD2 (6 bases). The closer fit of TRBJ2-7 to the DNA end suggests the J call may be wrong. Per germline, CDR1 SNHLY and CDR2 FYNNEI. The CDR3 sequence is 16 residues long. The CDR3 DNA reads TGTGCCACCAGCAGCGAGACTAGATTCTCCTACAATGAGCAGTACTTC. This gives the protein CATSSETRFSYNEQYF.

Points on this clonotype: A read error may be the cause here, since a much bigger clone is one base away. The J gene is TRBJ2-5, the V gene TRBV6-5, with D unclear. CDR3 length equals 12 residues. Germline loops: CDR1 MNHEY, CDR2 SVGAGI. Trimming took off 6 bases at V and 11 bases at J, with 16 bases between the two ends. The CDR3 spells CASRKDDNEQYF. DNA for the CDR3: TGTGCCAGCAGAAAGGATGACAATGAGCAGTACTTC.

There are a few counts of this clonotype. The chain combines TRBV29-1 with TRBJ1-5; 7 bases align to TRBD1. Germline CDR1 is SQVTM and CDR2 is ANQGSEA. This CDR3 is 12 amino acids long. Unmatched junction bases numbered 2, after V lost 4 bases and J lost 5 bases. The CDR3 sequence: CSVGRGDQPQHF. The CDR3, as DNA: TGCAGCGTTGGCAGGGGGGATCAGCCCCAGCATTTT.

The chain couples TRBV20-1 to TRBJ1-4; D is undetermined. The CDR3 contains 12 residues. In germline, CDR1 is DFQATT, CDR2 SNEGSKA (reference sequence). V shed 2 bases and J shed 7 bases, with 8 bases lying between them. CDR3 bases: TGCAGTGCTAGAACGGCAGGTGAAAAACTGTTTTTT. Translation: CSARTAGEKLFF.

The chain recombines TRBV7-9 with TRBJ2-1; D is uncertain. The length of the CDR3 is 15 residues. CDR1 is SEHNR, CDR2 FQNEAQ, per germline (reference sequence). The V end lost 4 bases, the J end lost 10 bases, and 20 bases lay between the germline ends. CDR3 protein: CASSSPAKAPGEQFF. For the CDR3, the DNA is TGTGCCAGCAGCTCCCCCGCAAAGGCTCCCGGCGAGCAGTTCTTC.

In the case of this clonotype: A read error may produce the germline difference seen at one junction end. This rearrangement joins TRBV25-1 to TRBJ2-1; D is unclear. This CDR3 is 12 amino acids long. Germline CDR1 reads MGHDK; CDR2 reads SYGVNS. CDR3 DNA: TGTGCCAGCAGCTGGGTATACAACGAGCAGTTCTTC. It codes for CASSWVYNEQFF.

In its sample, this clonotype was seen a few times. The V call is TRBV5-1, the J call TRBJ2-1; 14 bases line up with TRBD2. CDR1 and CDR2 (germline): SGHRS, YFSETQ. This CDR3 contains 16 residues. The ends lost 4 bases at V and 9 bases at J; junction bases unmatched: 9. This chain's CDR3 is CASSQGLAGEVGEQFF. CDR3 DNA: TGCGCCAGCAGCCAGGGACTAGCGGGAGAAGTAGGTGAGCAGTTCTTC.

Written as DNA, the CDR3 is TGTGCCAGCGGGGGAGGGGGGGACAATGAGCAGTTCTTC. Translating gives CASGGGGDNEQFF. The V and J genes are TRBV12-3 or TRBV12-4 and TRBJ2-1; D may be TRBD2 (7 bases). The V end was cut by 8 bases, the J end by 5 bases, with 13 bases between. CDR3 length equals 13 residues.

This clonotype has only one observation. The CDR3 loop is CASSGSGSELFF. The CDR3 DNA reads TGTGCCAGCAGCGGAAGTGGAAGTGAACTGTTTTTT. The genes are TRBV9 and TRBJ1-4; D remains ambiguous. Per the germline V gene, CDR1 is SGDLS and CDR2 is YYNGEE. Trimming pared 3 bases from V and 12 bases from J, leaving 12 bases between. This CDR3 is built from 12 residues.